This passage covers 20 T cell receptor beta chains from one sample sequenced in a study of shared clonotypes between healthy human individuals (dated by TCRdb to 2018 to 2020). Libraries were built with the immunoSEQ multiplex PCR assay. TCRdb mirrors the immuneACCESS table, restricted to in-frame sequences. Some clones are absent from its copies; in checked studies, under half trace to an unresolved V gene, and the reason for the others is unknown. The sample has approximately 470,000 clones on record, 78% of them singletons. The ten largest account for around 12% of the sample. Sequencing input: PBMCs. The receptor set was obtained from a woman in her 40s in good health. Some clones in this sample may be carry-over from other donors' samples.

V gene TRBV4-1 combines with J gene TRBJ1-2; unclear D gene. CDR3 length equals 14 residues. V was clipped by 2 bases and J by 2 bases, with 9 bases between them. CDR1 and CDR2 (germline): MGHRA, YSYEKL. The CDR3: CASSQWTLNYGYTF. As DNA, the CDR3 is TGCGCCAGCAGCCAATGGACCCTCAACTATGGCTACACCTTC.

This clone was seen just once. The CDR3 protein is CAGVSGRATPYEQYF. CDR3 sequence (DNA): TGTGCCGGAGTTAGCGGGAGGGCCACCCCCTACGAGCAGTACTTC. The chain has TRBV30 and TRBJ2-7; 11 bases line up with TRBD2. Trimming cost V 8 bases and J 2 bases; bases outside gene matches: 11. This CDR3 contains 15 residues. In germline, CDR1 is GTSNPN, CDR2 SVGIG (reference sequence).

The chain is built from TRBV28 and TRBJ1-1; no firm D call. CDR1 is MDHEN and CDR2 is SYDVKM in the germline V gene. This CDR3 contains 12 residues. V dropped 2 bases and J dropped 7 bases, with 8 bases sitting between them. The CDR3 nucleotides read TGTGCCAGCAGTTTAGGAAGCGATGAAGCTTTCTTT. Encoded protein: CASSLGSDEAFF.

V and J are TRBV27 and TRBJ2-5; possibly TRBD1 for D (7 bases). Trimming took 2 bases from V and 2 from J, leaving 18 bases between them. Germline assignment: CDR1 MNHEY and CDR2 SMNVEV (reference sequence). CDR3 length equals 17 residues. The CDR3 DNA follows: TGTGCCAGCAGTTTACAGGGGGTGGGAGGCGTGCAAGAGACCCAGTACTTC. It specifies CASSLQGVGGVQETQYF.

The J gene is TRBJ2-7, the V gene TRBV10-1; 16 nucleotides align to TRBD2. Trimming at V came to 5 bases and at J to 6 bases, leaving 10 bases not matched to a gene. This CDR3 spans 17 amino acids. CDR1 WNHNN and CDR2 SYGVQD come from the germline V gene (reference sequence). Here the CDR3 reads CASSRGLAGGPPSEQYF. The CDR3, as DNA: TGCGCCAGCAGTCGGGGACTAGCGGGAGGGCCTCCAAGCGAGCAGTACTTC.

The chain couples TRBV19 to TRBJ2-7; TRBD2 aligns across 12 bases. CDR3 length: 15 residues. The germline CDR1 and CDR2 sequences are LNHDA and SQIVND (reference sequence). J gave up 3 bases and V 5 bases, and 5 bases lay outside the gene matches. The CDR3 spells CASSPRTSGIYEQYF. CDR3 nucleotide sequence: TGTGCCAGTAGTCCCCGGACTAGCGGGATCTACGAGCAGTACTTC.

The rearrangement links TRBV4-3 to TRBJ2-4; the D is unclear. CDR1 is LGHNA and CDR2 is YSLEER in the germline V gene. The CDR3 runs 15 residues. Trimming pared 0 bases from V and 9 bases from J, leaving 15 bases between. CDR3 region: CASSQDRAHTVIQYF. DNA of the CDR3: TGCGCCAGCAGCCAAGATCGGGCACATACAGTCATTCAGTACTTC.

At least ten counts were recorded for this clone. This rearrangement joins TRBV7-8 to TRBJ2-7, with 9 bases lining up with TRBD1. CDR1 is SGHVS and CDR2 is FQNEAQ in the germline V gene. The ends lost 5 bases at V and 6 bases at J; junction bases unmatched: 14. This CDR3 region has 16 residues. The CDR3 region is CASSHPPGTGTAEQYF. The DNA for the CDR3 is TGTGCCAGCAGCCACCCTCCCGGGACAGGGACCGCCGAGCAGTACTTC.

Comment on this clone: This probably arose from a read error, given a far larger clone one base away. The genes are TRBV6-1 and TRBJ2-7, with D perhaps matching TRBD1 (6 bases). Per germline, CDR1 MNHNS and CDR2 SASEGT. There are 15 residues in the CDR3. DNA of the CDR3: TGTGCCAGCAGTGAACGACAGGACCACTCCTACGAGCAGCACTTC. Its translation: CASSERQDHSYEQHF.

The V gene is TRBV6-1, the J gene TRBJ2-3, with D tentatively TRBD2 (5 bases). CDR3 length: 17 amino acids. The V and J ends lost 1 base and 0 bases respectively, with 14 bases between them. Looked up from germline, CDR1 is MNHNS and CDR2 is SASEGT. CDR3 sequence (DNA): TGTGCCAGCAGTGAAGGTGTCAGCGGATCAAGCACAGATACGCAGTATTTT. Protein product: CASSEGVSGSSTDTQYF.

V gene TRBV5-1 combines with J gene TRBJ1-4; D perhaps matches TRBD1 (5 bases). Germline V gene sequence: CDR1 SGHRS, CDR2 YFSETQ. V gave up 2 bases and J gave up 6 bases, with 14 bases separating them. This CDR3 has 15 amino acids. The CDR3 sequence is CASSFQGSEDEKLFF. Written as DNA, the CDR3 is TGCGCCAGCAGCTTTCAGGGTTCCGAGGATGAAAAACTGTTTTTT.

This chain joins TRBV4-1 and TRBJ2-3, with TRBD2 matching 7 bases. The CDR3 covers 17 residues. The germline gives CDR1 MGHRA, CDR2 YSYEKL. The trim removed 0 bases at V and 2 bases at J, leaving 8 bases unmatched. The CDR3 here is CASSQDKSRGYTDTQYF. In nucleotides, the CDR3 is TGCGCCAGCAGCCAAGATAAGTCGCGGGGGTACACAGATACGCAGTATTTT.

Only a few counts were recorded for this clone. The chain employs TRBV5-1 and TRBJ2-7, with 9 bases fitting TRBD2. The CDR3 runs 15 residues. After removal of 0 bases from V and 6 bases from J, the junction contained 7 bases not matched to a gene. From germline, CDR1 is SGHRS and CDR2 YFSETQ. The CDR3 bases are TGCGCCAGCAGCTTGGAATTAGCGGGAGCAGGCGAGCAGTACTTC. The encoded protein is CASSLELAGAGEQYF.

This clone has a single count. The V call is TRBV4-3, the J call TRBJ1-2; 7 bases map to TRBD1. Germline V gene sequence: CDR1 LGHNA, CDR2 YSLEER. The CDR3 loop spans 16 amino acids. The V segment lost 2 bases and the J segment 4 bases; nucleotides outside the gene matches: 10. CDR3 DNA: TGCGCCAGCAGCCAAAGGGGGCCCGGGTCCCCCTATGGCTACACCTTC. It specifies CASSQRGPGSPYGYTF.

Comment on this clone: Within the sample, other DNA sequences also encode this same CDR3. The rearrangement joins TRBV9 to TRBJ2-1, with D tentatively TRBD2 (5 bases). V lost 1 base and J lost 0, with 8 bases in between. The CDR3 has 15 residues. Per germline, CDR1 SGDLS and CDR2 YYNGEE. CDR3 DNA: TGTGCCAGCAGCGTAAGCGGAAGCTCCTACAATGAGCAGTTCTTC. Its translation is CASSVSGSSYNEQFF.

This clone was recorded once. For the CDR3, the DNA is TGTGCCAGCAGCTTAGATCTCGGTAGCGGGAGAATCTCCGAGCAGTACTTC. Protein sequence: CASSLDLGSGRISEQYF. The chain links TRBV11-2 to TRBJ2-7; TRBD2 matches at 9 bases. CDR1 and CDR2 (germline): SGHAT, FQNNGV. CDR3 length: 17 residues. J gave up 6 bases and V 0 bases, and 12 bases lay outside the gene matches.

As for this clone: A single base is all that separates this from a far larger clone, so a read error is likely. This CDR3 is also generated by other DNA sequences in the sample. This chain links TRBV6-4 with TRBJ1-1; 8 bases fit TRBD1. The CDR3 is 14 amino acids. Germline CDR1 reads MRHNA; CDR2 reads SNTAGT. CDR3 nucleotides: TGTGCCAGCAGTGAGGGACAGGAGAACACTGAAGCCTTCTTT. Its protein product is CASSEGQENTEAFF.

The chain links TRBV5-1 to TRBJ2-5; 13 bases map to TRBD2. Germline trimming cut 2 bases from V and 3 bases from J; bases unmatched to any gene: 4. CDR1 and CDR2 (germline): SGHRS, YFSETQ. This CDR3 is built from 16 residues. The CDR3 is CASSLLAGGPEETQYF. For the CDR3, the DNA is TGCGCCAGCAGCTTACTAGCGGGAGGGCCAGAAGAGACCCAGTACTTC.

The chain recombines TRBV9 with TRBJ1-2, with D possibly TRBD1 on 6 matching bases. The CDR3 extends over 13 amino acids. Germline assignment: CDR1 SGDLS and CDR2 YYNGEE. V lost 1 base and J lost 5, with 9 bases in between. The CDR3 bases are TGTGCCAGCAGCGTAACAGGGAATTATGGCTACACCTTC. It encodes CASSVTGNYGYTF.

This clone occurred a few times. Here the CDR3 reads CASSLGGRIYEQYF. In nucleotides, the CDR3 is TGTGCCAGCAGCTTGGGCGGGCGGATATACGAGCAGTACTTC. The rearrangement links TRBV7-2 to TRBJ2-7; D is perhaps TRBD2 (5 bases). The CDR3 is 14 residues long. CDR1 is SGHTA, CDR2 FQGNSA, per germline. Trimming pared 3 bases from V and 4 bases from J, leaving 13 bases between. The variable domain in full, with the rest retrieved from reference TRBV7-2 and TRBJ2-7, is GAGVSQSPSNKVTEKGKDVELRCDPISGHTALYWYRQSLGQGLEFLIYFQGNSAPDKSGLPSDRFSAERTGGSVSTLTIQRTQQEDSAVYLCASSLGGRIYEQYFGPGTRLTVT.